Sequencing of this T cell receptor (beta chain) was carried out in a study of blood T cell repertoires in COVID-19 (TCRdb year 2020). Turning to the overall study: Samples covering the acute and convalescent phases of COVID-19 were provided by collaborators in the United States, Italy and Spain. A de-identified subject ID, COVID-19 status, age in years and sex were almost always included in the sample metadata. The repertoires were released in a freely available public database intended as a resource for research on the immune response to SARS-CoV-2. Deeply sampled blood TCRbeta repertoires from subjects exposed to, actively infected with, or recovered from COVID-19 were included in the dataset. The material from the prospective study consisted of cDNA or gDNA derived from T cells, B-cell-depleted T cells, or PBMCs. The samples were drawn from two sources: the first 160 participants of the ongoing ImmuneRACE study, and approximately 1,300 subjects contributed by 6 global collaborators. Where available, HLA class I and class II types were taken from metadata supplied by the sample provider and were not determined by assay-based typing.

One collaborating source in Seattle enrolled patients during active infection and followed them longitudinally through the course of disease. Each collaborating institution followed its own protocols to collect whole blood in K2EDTA tubes. Collaborator samples were shipped for TCRbeta analysis as frozen whole blood, isolated PBMCs, or DNA extracted from either sample type. General findings and caveats noted by the study authors: The amount of clinical and demographic metadata varied by source and participant and was provided uncurated.

Cut back by 2 bases and 7 bases, the V and J ends lie 14 bases apart. Taken from cysteine to phenylalanine, the CDR3 has 13 residues. The read is trimmed to its CDR3 DNA, 39 bases read in frame from base 1. Looking up the germline V gene (reference sequence) yields CDR1 GTSNPN and CDR2 SVGIG. The immunoSEQ Assay, a bias-controlled multiplex PCR, was used to amplify TCRbeta CDR3 regions from genomic DNA. The source study handled its data this way. The number of nucleated cells in each sample was estimated by amplification of reference gene primers within the assay. To quantify the absolute abundance of each unique TCRbeta CDR3 rearrangement, sequence reads were collapsed and filtered. For each sample, productive Simpson clonality was calculated as the square root of Simpson's diversity index over productive rearrangements. What TCRdb holds here is the immuneACCESS table cut down to in-frame rearrangements. Part of the clones is not present; checked against another copy, under half of the missing clones reflect an unresolved V gene, and the others are unexplained. V and J calls and clone size are those listed in that table; D and trimming were worked out from the DNA. The sample yields 60,000 to 75,000 clones; approximately 90% were counted once. Around 3.6% of the sample is in the top ten clones.

To note about this clone: What this receptor recognizes is not known. One base away there is no much larger clone; base qualities are not given.

Sequencing input: peripheral blood. In this chain, TRBV30 is recombined with TRBJ1-2, and the D gene may be TRBD1, 5 bases matching. The receptor comes from a woman aged 45-65 years with COVID-19, enrolled during active disease. The CDR3 reads CAWSPMGEGGYTF. The nucleotide sequence reads TGTGCCTGGAGTCCGATGGGGGAGGGTGGCTACACCTTC.